These 18 T cell receptor beta chains were sequenced from one sample in a study of cytomegalovirus exposure and HLA in healthy donors. PCR was performed using 60 Vbeta and 13 Jbeta primers. The data were produced by immunoSEQ multiplex PCR, yet TCRdb's version contains in-frame clones alone and is incomplete. The sample shows around 120,000 clones, 80% of them seen only once. Sequenced material: PBMCs. All receptors come from a female donor in good health and CMV-seropositive.

This rearrangement joins TRBV13 to TRBJ2-1; 8 nucleotides agree with TRBD1. CDR3 length equals 15 residues. From germline, CDR1 is PRHDT and CDR2 FYEKMQ (reference sequence). J gave up 1 base and V 5 bases, and 4 bases lay outside the gene matches. The CDR3 loop reads CASSPGQASYNEQFF. In nucleotides, the CDR3 is TGTGCCAGCAGCCCGGGACAGGCTTCCTACAATGAGCAGTTCTTC.

This rearrangement joins TRBV6-1 to TRBJ1-2; 8 bases agree with TRBD1. The CDR3 runs 12 residues. The germline gives CDR1 MNHNS, CDR2 SASEGT. Trimming took 10 bases from V and 7 from J; bases not matched to a gene: 8. For the CDR3, the DNA is TGTGCCACTAGGGACAGGCCGGGTGGCTACACCTTC. This codes for CATRDRPGGYTF.

Concerning this clone itself: One junction end disagrees with the germline gene, perhaps due to a read error. The chain has TRBV9 and TRBJ1-1; weak D call: TRBD1 (5 bases). The CDR3 is 13 residues long. The germline gives CDR1 SGDLS, CDR2 YYNGEE. This CDR3 reads CASSVGGNSEAFF. The DNA of the CDR3 is TGTGCCAGCAGCGTAGGGGGCAACAGTGAAGCTTTCTTT. The full variable domain, completed using reference TRBV9 and TRBJ1-1, is DSGVTQTPKHLITATGQRVTLRCSPRSGDLSVYWYQQSLDQGLQFLIQYYNGEERAKGNILERFSAQQFPDLHSELNLSSLELGDSALYFCASSVGGNSEAFFGQGTRLTVV.

V usage is TRBV5-4 and J usage is TRBJ1-6; 7 bases agree with TRBD1. J lost 8 bases, V lost 4 bases, and 12 bases had no gene match. The V gene's germline CDR1 is SGHNT and CDR2 YYREEE (reference sequence). The CDR3 runs to 16 residues. The CDR3 DNA follows: TGTGCCAGCAGCAGAGGACAGGATCGGAGAGATTCACCCCTCCACTTT. Protein sequence: CASSRGQDRRDSPLHF.

This chain uses TRBV7-9 with TRBJ1-6; D is possibly TRBD1 (5 bases). In germline, CDR1 is SEHNR, CDR2 FQNEAQ (reference sequence). V was pared by 5 bases and J by 7 bases, with 15 bases between. The CDR3 length is 15 residues. CDR3 protein: CASSPHGGGNSPLHF. DNA for the CDR3: TGTGCCAGCAGCCCCCACGGGGGGGGAAATTCACCCCTCCACTTT.

The chain joins TRBV14 to TRBJ1-2; 8 bases line up with TRBD1. The V and J ends lost 4 bases and 7 bases, in that order; junction bases with no gene match: 2. Germline CDR1 and CDR2: SGHDN and FVKESK. This CDR3 contains 12 residues. CDR3 nucleotide sequence: TGTGCCAGCAGCCCAGACAGGGGTGGCTACACCTTC. Encoded protein: CASSPDRGGYTF.

The J gene is TRBJ1-4, the V gene TRBV29-1, with 8 nucleotides matching TRBD1. Germline loops: CDR1 SQVTM, CDR2 ANQGSEA. Trimming removed 6 bases from V and 8 bases from J; junction bases left unmatched: 14. The CDR3 extends over 15 amino acids. The CDR3 loop reads CSVVWGDRWKEKLFF. Here the CDR3 DNA reads TGCAGCGTGGTGTGGGGGGACAGGTGGAAGGAAAAACTGTTTTTT.

This chain uses TRBV7-6 with TRBJ1-3; a possible D gene is TRBD1 (6 bases). Per germline, CDR1 SGHVS and CDR2 FNYEAQ. The CDR3 runs 14 residues. V was trimmed by 8 bases and J by 0 bases, leaving 11 bases between them. CDR3 nucleotide sequence: TGTGCCAGCGGCGGCAGGGGCTCTGGAAACACCATATATTTT. Its translation: CASGGRGSGNTIYF.

V and J are TRBV6-5 and TRBJ2-7; TRBD1 matches 7 bases. There are 15 residues in the CDR3. Germline V gives CDR1 MNHEY, CDR2 SVGAGI. The V and J ends lost 2 bases and 3 bases, in that order; junction bases with no gene match: 7. The CDR3 region has the DNA TGTGCCAGCAGTTACATGGCAGGGGGATACTACGAGCAGTACTTC. Its protein product is CASSYMAGGYYEQYF.

The V gene is TRBV6-6, the J gene TRBJ2-5, with 13 bases matching TRBD2. In germline, CDR1 is MNHNY, CDR2 SVGAGI (reference sequence). CDR3 length: 15 amino acids. V shed 6 bases and J 5 bases; nucleotides not matched to a gene: 6. The chain's CDR3 is CASRELAGGPETQYF. DNA of the CDR3: TGTGCCAGCAGGGAACTAGCGGGGGGGCCGGAGACCCAGTACTTC.

The chain recombines TRBV6-6 with TRBJ1-3; 7 nucleotides align to TRBD1. CDR3 length: 16 residues. V lost 2 bases to trimming and J lost 1 base; unmatched junction nucleotides: 5. Per germline, CDR1 MNHNY and CDR2 SVGAGI (reference sequence). The CDR3 nucleotides read TGTGCCAGCAGTTACGCCAGGGGGGATTCTGGAAACACCATATATTTT. Translated, it gives CASSYARGDSGNTIYF.

The chain carries TRBV19 and TRBJ1-1; D is unclear. The CDR3 length is 13 residues. In germline, CDR1 is LNHDA, CDR2 SQIVND (reference sequence). V lost 2 bases to trimming and J lost 4 bases, with 8 bases between them. Written as DNA, the CDR3 is TGTGCCAGTAGTATAAACACGGGCACTGAAGCTTTCTTT. Its protein is CASSINTGTEAFF.

The chain has TRBV4-1 and TRBJ1-1; 8 positions agree with TRBD1. CDR3 length equals 14 residues. Unmatched junction bases numbered 7, after V lost 3 bases and J lost 7 bases. Germline V gene data show CDR1 as MGHRA and CDR2 as YSYEKL. The CDR3 bases are TGCGCCAGCAGCCAGGGGTTACAGGGGGGTGAAGCTTTCTTT. It translates to CASSQGLQGGEAFF.

The chain recombines TRBV4-1 with TRBJ2-3; 7 nucleotides agree with TRBD2. The CDR3 consists of 15 residues. Per the germline V gene, CDR1 is MGHRA and CDR2 is YSYEKL. The junction had 9 bases not matched to a gene; V was cut back by 3 bases and J by 6 bases. The CDR3 loop is CASSHLAATRDTQYF. The CDR3 coding sequence is TGCGCCAGCAGCCACCTAGCGGCTACGCGGGATACGCAGTATTTT.

Comments on this clone: Distinct nucleotide sequences in the sample also encode this CDR3. The chain links TRBV18 to TRBJ1-1; 11 bases match TRBD1. Per the germline V gene, CDR1 is KGHSH and CDR2 is LQKENI. Trimming at V came to 4 bases and at J to 1 base, leaving 2 bases not matched to a gene. The CDR3 is 15 residues long. CDR3 DNA: TGTGCCAGCTCACTCGGGACAGGGGGGAACACTGAAGCTTTCTTT. Encoded protein: CASSLGTGGNTEAFF.

V gene TRBV7-2 combines with J gene TRBJ1-1, with TRBD1 matching 7 bases. V lost 5 bases to trimming and J lost 4 bases; unmatched junction nucleotides: 4. The CDR3 extends over 13 amino acids. Germline-derived CDR1 and CDR2 are SGHTA and FQGNSA. DNA of the CDR3: TGTGCCAGCAGCCTGCAGGGGGTCACTGAAGCTTTCTTT. Protein sequence: CASSLQGVTEAFF. Complete variable domain (other parts from reference TRBV7-2 and TRBJ1-1): GAGVSQSPSNKVTEKGKDVELRCDPISGHTALYWYRQSLGQGLEFLIYFQGNSAPDKSGLPSDRFSAERTGGSVSTLTIQRTQQEDSAVYLCASSLQGVTEAFFGQGTRLTVV.

The CDR3 spells CASSKDRRTDTQYF. The CDR3 coding sequence is TGTGCCAGCAGCAAGGACAGGCGAACAGATACGCAGTATTTT. The genes are TRBV7-8 and TRBJ2-3, with 7 bases lining up with TRBD1. The J segment lost 3 bases and the V segment lost 5 bases, leaving 5 bases of the junction unmatched. CDR3 size: 14 residues. Germline CDR1 is SGHVS and CDR2 is FQNEAQ.

In its sample, this clone was seen once. This chain links TRBV28 with TRBJ2-2; possible D gene TRBD1, 6 bases. Deletions cut 10 bases from V and 1 base from J, with 10 bases between. The CDR3 consists of 13 residues. Germline V gene lookup returns CDR1 MDHEN and CDR2 SYDVKM. CDR3 amino acids: CAIQGMNTGELFF. The CDR3, as DNA: TGTGCCATCCAGGGGATGAACACCGGGGAGCTGTTTTTT.